The clone carrying this T cell receptor beta chain has only a few counts. Its antigen is not known. This entry comes from a study of T cell repertoires in cytomegalovirus infection. Study-level background: Public TCR beta signatures provided an indication of both CMV infection and a matching HLA type.

Study conclusions and caveats: Clonotypes of TCR beta that were HLA-C-restricted and CMV-specific dominated the ex vivo response. Frequencies of public TCR beta families were cumulated, and this identified carriers of CMV plus the relevant HLA.

TCRdb processed the reads anew with MiXCR; each CDR3 protein has one entry. The sample records 740,000 or so distinct CDR3 sequences, 35% being singletons. The source of this sequence is a human donor in good health (CMV status not recorded). Some clones in this sample may be carry-over from other donors' samples. Sequencing was carried out using PBMCs.

CDR3 amino acids: CASGLVGGNEQFF. CDR3 sequence (DNA): TGTGCTAGTGGTTTGGTAGGAGGGAATGAGCAGTTCTTC. The genes are TRBV12-5 and TRBJ2-1, with D possibly TRBD2 on 6 matching bases. CDR1 is LGHNT, CDR2 FRNRAP, per germline. V lost 0 bases and J 7 bases, leaving 7 bases between the germline ends. The CDR3 covers 13 residues.